This T cell receptor (beta chain) originates from a study of blood T cell repertoires in COVID-19. This CDR3 region has 16 residues. With 7 bases clipped from V and 0 bases from J, the junction kept 8 bases outside the gene matches. Germline CDR1 WSHSY, CDR2 SAAADI. Study processing details: Researchers report that nucleated cell counts were estimated from reference gene primer amplification. TCRdb's copy holds only in-frame clones and misses some; the assay was immunoSEQ multiplex PCR. V and J calls and clone size follow that table, whereas D and trimming were derived from the DNA. Among around 70,000 clones, approximately 81% were seen once, and the ten largest hold approximately 5%.

This sequence joins TRBV10-2 and TRBJ2-3; TRBD1 agrees at 9 bases. The receptor was isolated from a woman older than 75 with active or convalescent COVID-19. Sequenced input: peripheral blood. CDR3 sequence: CASIDRGRSSTDTQYF. CDR3 sequence (DNA): TGCGCCAGCATTGACAGGGGGAGATCTAGCACAGATACGCAGTATTTT.